The rows below give T cell receptor beta chains drawn from one sample of a study of PD-L1 blockade in urothelial cancer. Sequencing was performed with immunoSEQ multiplex PCR; in TCRdb, only in-frame clones are kept and a portion is missing. The table shows 50,000 or so clones, with roughly 87% occurring only once. Material: PBMCs, obtained around atezolizumab (anti-PD-L1) treatment. Receptor source: a man in his sixties or seventies with urothelial cancer. The CDR3 runs from the conserved cysteine through the conserved F or W. D genes are given only for firm matches. Clone size appears in some rows only: once, few, many, or a class for an expanded clone.

d_call: TRBD1
clone_size: -
v_call: TRBV4-1
j_call: TRBJ2-7
cdr3_aa: CASSQWTGRSYEQYF
cdr3_nt: TGCGCCAGCAGCCAGTGGACAGGGCGCTCCTACGAGCAGTACTTC

d_call: TRBD1
clone_size: -
v_call: TRBV5-1
j_call: TRBJ1-3
cdr3_aa: CASKNRGQSGNTIYF
cdr3_nt: TGCGCCAGCAAAAACAGGGGGCAATCTGGAAACACCATATATTTT

d_call: TRBD1
clone_size: -
v_call: TRBV6-5
j_call: TRBJ2-7
cdr3_aa: CASRRTGGIVQYF
cdr3_nt: TGTGCCAGCAGGCGGACAGGGGGTATAGTGCAGTACTTC

d_call: TRBD1
clone_size: -
v_call: TRBV2
j_call: TRBJ1-4
cdr3_aa: CASSAQGARGEKLFF
cdr3_nt: TGTGCCAGCAGTGCTCAGGGGGCGAGGGGTGAAAAACTGTTTTTT

d_call: TRBD1
clone_size: -
v_call: TRBV5-1
j_call: TRBJ1-2
cdr3_aa: CASSFGQANYGYTF
cdr3_nt: TGCGCCAGCAGCTTCGGACAGGCTAACTATGGCTACACCTTC

d_call: TRBD2
clone_size: -
v_call: TRBV5-1
j_call: TRBJ2-1
cdr3_aa: CASRLAGEAGEQFF
cdr3_nt: TGCGCCAGCAGACTAGCGGGAGAGGCAGGTGAGCAGTTCTTC

d_call: -
clone_size: -
v_call: TRBV7-9
j_call: TRBJ2-7
cdr3_aa: CASSSPAGTPYEQYF
cdr3_nt: TGTGCCAGCAGCTCCCCCGCCGGGACTCCCTACGAGCAGTACTTC

d_call: -
clone_size: -
v_call: TRBV5-3
j_call: TRBJ2-2
cdr3_aa: CARSLQSDTPLRCATGELFF
cdr3_nt: TGTGCCAGAAGCTTGCAAAGTGATACTCCGCTCCGCTGCGCAACCGGGGAGCTGTTTTTT

d_call: TRBD2
clone_size: -
v_call: TRBV11-2
j_call: TRBJ2-7
cdr3_aa: CASSFIPSGSYEQYF
cdr3_nt: TGTGCCAGCAGCTTTATTCCGAGCGGGAGCTACGAGCAGTACTTC

d_call: -
clone_size: once
v_call: TRBV28
j_call: TRBJ2-7
cdr3_aa: CASSFNGGAREQYF
cdr3_nt: TGTGCCAGCAGTTTCAACGGAGGGGCGCGGGAGCAGTACTTC

d_call: TRBD2
clone_size: -
v_call: TRBV19
j_call: TRBJ2-3
cdr3_aa: CASKVSGGTDTQYF
cdr3_nt: TGTGCCAGTAAGGTTAGCGGGGGCACAGATACGCAGTATTTT

d_call: TRBD1
clone_size: -
v_call: TRBV9
j_call: TRBJ2-5
cdr3_aa: CASSVGQGRETQYF
cdr3_nt: TGTGCCAGCAGCGTCGGACAGGGAAGAGAGACCCAGTACTTC

d_call: TRBD2
clone_size: -
v_call: TRBV6-6
j_call: TRBJ2-4
cdr3_aa: CASSRGLANIQYF
cdr3_nt: TGTGCCAGCAGTAGGGGACTAGCAAACATTCAGTACTTC

d_call: -
clone_size: -
v_call: TRBV29-1
j_call: TRBJ2-5
cdr3_aa: CSGDSRVGVETQYF
cdr3_nt: TGCAGCGGGGACTCCAGGGTCGGGGTGGAGACCCAGTACTTC

d_call: -
clone_size: -
v_call: TRBV30
j_call: TRBJ2-3
cdr3_aa: CAWTAPGYGDTQYF
cdr3_nt: TGTGCCTGGACGGCCCCAGGGTACGGAGATACGCAGTATTTT

d_call: TRBD1
clone_size: once
v_call: TRBV5-1
j_call: TRBJ1-2
cdr3_aa: CASSLTGGHGYTF
cdr3_nt: TGCGCCAGCAGCTTGACAGGGGGACATGGCTACACCTTC

d_call: -
clone_size: -
v_call: TRBV30
j_call: TRBJ1-4
cdr3_aa: CACDRIGEKLFF
cdr3_nt: TGTGCCTGTGACAGGATCGGGGAAAAACTGTTTTTT

d_call: TRBD1
clone_size: -
v_call: TRBV6-6
j_call: TRBJ1-2
cdr3_aa: CASRVDRANGYTF
cdr3_nt: TGTGCCAGCAGGGTAGACAGGGCCAATGGCTACACCTTC

d_call: -
clone_size: few
v_call: TRBV4-1
j_call: TRBJ2-7
cdr3_aa: CASSQDGGGTYEQYF
cdr3_nt: TGCGCCAGCAGCCAAGATGGGGGGGGGACATACGAGCAGTACTTC

d_call: -
clone_size: -
v_call: TRBV7-9
j_call: TRBJ2-7
cdr3_aa: CASSLGQIYEQYF
cdr3_nt: TGTGCCAGCAGCTTAGGACAGATCTACGAGCAGTACTTC

d_call: -
clone_size: -
v_call: TRBV2
j_call: TRBJ2-2
cdr3_aa: CASTPLGGATGELFF
cdr3_nt: TGTGCCAGCACCCCACTAGGGGGGGCCACCGGGGAGCTGTTTTTT

d_call: TRBD2
clone_size: -
v_call: TRBV2
j_call: TRBJ2-1
cdr3_aa: CASRSRLAGDNEQFF
cdr3_nt: TGTGCCAGCAGGAGCCGACTAGCGGGAGACAATGAGCAGTTCTTC

d_call: -
clone_size: -
v_call: TRBV7-9
j_call: TRBJ1-2
cdr3_aa: CASSSELTGGGYTF
cdr3_nt: TGTGCCAGCAGCTCCGAGCTGACAGGTGGCGGCTACACCTTC

d_call: -
clone_size: -
v_call: TRBV9
j_call: TRBJ2-1
cdr3_aa: CASSPPLSDEQFF
cdr3_nt: TGTGCCAGCAGCCCTCCCCTTAGCGATGAGCAGTTCTTC

d_call: -
clone_size: -
v_call: TRBV5-8
j_call: TRBJ2-1
cdr3_aa: CASSFTGTYDNEQFF
cdr3_nt: TGTGCCAGCAGCTTCACCGGGACTTATGACAATGAGCAGTTCTTC

d_call: -
clone_size: -
v_call: TRBV27
j_call: TRBJ1-1
cdr3_aa: CASSPLSDYMNTEAFF
cdr3_nt: TGTGCCAGCAGTCCCCTATCAGACTATATGAACACTGAAGCTTTCTTT

d_call: -
clone_size: -
v_call: TRBV2
j_call: TRBJ2-2
cdr3_aa: CASSETDSNTGELFF
cdr3_nt: TGTGCCAGCAGTGAAACAGATTCGAACACCGGGGAGCTGTTTTTT

d_call: -
clone_size: -
v_call: TRBV7-9
j_call: TRBJ2-7
cdr3_aa: CASSFGTGEQYF
cdr3_nt: TGTGCCAGCAGCTTTGGTACGGGCGAGCAGTACTTC

d_call: -
clone_size: -
v_call: TRBV11-2
j_call: TRBJ2-1
cdr3_aa: CASSPYTKSSYNEQFF
cdr3_nt: TGTGCCAGCAGCCCCTATACTAAGAGCTCCTACAATGAGCAGTTCTTC

d_call: -
clone_size: -
v_call: TRBV5-6
j_call: TRBJ2-1
cdr3_aa: CASSVGIWQFF
cdr3_nt: TGTGCCAGCAGCGTCGGGATCTGGCAGTTCTTC

d_call: -
clone_size: few
v_call: TRBV25-1
j_call: TRBJ1-1
cdr3_aa: CASSEDKVNTEAFF
cdr3_nt: TGTGCCAGCAGTGAGGACAAGGTGAACACTGAAGCTTTCTTT

d_call: TRBD2
clone_size: -
v_call: TRBV18
j_call: TRBJ2-1
cdr3_aa: CASSPRSTSVGNEQFF
cdr3_nt: TGTGCCAGCTCACCACGGTCGACTAGCGTAGGGAATGAGCAGTTCTTC

d_call: TRBD1
clone_size: -
v_call: TRBV28
j_call: TRBJ2-7
cdr3_aa: CASSLRTGWSYEQYF
cdr3_nt: TGTGCCAGCAGTTTAAGGACAGGGTGGTCCTACGAGCAGTACTTC

d_call: TRBD1
clone_size: -
v_call: TRBV5-1
j_call: TRBJ1-3
cdr3_aa: CASSRQGRFGNTIYF
cdr3_nt: TGCGCCAGCAGCCGACAGGGGAGGTTTGGAAACACCATATATTTT

d_call: -
clone_size: -
v_call: TRBV2
j_call: TRBJ1-4
cdr3_aa: CASSEKFRDNEKLFF
cdr3_nt: TGTGCCAGCAGTGAAAAGTTTAGGGACAACGAAAAACTGTTTTTT

d_call: TRBD1
clone_size: -
v_call: TRBV29-1
j_call: TRBJ2-5
cdr3_aa: CSVLTGGYETQYF
cdr3_nt: TGCAGCGTCCTGACAGGGGGGTACGAGACCCAGTACTTC

d_call: -
clone_size: -
v_call: TRBV27
j_call: TRBJ2-1
cdr3_aa: CASSLIGRGFNEQFF
cdr3_nt: TGTGCCAGCAGTTTAATCGGGAGAGGGTTTAATGAGCAGTTCTTC

d_call: -
clone_size: -
v_call: TRBV6-5
j_call: TRBJ1-3
cdr3_aa: CASSPGLSSGNTIYF
cdr3_nt: TGTGCCAGCAGTCCTGGACTGAGCTCTGGAAACACCATATATTTT

d_call: TRBD1
clone_size: -
v_call: TRBV5-6
j_call: TRBJ2-1
cdr3_aa: CASNRDRGLLYNEQFF
cdr3_nt: TGTGCCAGCAACCGGGACAGGGGTTTACTGTACAATGAGCAGTTCTTC

d_call: -
clone_size: few
v_call: TRBV9
j_call: TRBJ2-7
cdr3_aa: CASSVGLAYEQYF
cdr3_nt: TGTGCCAGCAGCGTTGGACTCGCCTACGAGCAGTACTTC

d_call: TRBD1
clone_size: -
v_call: TRBV27
j_call: TRBJ2-7
cdr3_aa: CASRRQGSYEQYF
cdr3_nt: TGTGCCAGCCGGCGACAGGGCTCCTACGAGCAGTACTTC

d_call: -
clone_size: -
v_call: TRBV6-6
j_call: TRBJ2-3
cdr3_aa: CAGSRGGQADTQYF
cdr3_nt: TGTGCCGGCAGTCGAGGGGGTCAAGCAGATACGCAGTATTTT

d_call: -
clone_size: -
v_call: TRBV9
j_call: TRBJ1-1
cdr3_aa: CASSPLTTVNTEAFF
cdr3_nt: TGTGCCAGCAGCCCCCTTACGACAGTGAACACTGAAGCTTTCTTT

d_call: -
clone_size: -
v_call: TRBV28
j_call: TRBJ2-1
cdr3_aa: CASSLTSYEQFF
cdr3_nt: TGTGCCAGCAGCCTGACTAGTTATGAGCAGTTCTTC

d_call: -
clone_size: -
v_call: TRBV13
j_call: TRBJ2-7
cdr3_aa: CASSLRYEQYF
cdr3_nt: TGTGCCAGCAGCCTCCGCTACGAGCAGTACTTC

d_call: -
clone_size: few
v_call: TRBV5-4
j_call: TRBJ2-5
cdr3_aa: CASSLQAGETQYF
cdr3_nt: TGTGCCAGCAGCTTGCAAGCGGGAGAGACCCAGTACTTC

d_call: -
clone_size: few
v_call: TRBV5-4
j_call: TRBJ2-3
cdr3_aa: CASSLEAGIEADTQYF
cdr3_nt: TGTGCCAGCAGCTTGGAGGCGGGAATAGAGGCAGATACGCAGTATTTT

d_call: TRBD1
clone_size: -
v_call: TRBV7-2
j_call: TRBJ2-7
cdr3_aa: CASSFGTGAYEQYF
cdr3_nt: TGTGCCAGCAGCTTCGGGACAGGAGCCTACGAGCAGTACTTC

d_call: -
clone_size: -
v_call: TRBV7-2
j_call: TRBJ1-4
cdr3_aa: CASSKRGVLNEKLFF
cdr3_nt: TGTGCCAGCAGCAAAAGAGGAGTTCTTAATGAAAAACTGTTTTTT

d_call: TRBD2
clone_size: few
v_call: TRBV12-5
j_call: TRBJ2-1
cdr3_aa: CASGQSGLAGGPVDEQFF
cdr3_nt: TGTGCTAGTGGCCAGAGCGGACTAGCGGGAGGGCCGGTGGATGAGCAGTTCTTC

d_call: TRBD2
clone_size: -
v_call: TRBV18
j_call: TRBJ2-1
cdr3_aa: CASSPWTSGIVYNEQFF
cdr3_nt: TGTGCCAGCTCACCGTGGACTAGCGGGATTGTCTACAATGAGCAGTTCTTC

d_call: TRBD1
clone_size: -
v_call: TRBV5-4
j_call: TRBJ1-2
cdr3_aa: CASSSPGGGYTF
cdr3_nt: TGTGCCAGCAGCTCGCCAGGGGGGGGCTACACCTTC

d_call: TRBD1
clone_size: -
v_call: TRBV5-1
j_call: TRBJ1-2
cdr3_aa: CASSPVQGDYGYTF
cdr3_nt: TGCGCCAGCAGCCCCGTCCAGGGGGACTATGGCTACACCTTC

d_call: TRBD1
clone_size: -
v_call: TRBV5-1
j_call: TRBJ2-1
cdr3_aa: CASSLEDRANEQFF
cdr3_nt: TGCGCCAGCAGCTTGGAGGACAGGGCAAATGAGCAGTTCTTC

d_call: TRBD2
clone_size: -
v_call: TRBV6-4
j_call: TRBJ2-1
cdr3_aa: CASSALGLAEINEQFF
cdr3_nt: TGTGCCAGCAGTGCCCTGGGGCTAGCGGAGATCAATGAGCAGTTCTTC

d_call: TRBD1
clone_size: few
v_call: TRBV28
j_call: TRBJ1-2
cdr3_aa: CASTPTQTGGSYGYTF
cdr3_nt: TGTGCCAGCACCCCAACCCAGACAGGGGGCTCCTATGGCTACACCTTC

d_call: TRBD1
clone_size: -
v_call: TRBV10-3
j_call: TRBJ1-2
cdr3_aa: CAITSDRSSFYGYTF
cdr3_nt: TGTGCCATCACCTCGGACAGGTCGAGTTTCTATGGCTACACCTTC

d_call: TRBD1
clone_size: -
v_call: TRBV19
j_call: TRBJ1-3
cdr3_aa: CARAYRGTGNTIYF
cdr3_nt: TGTGCCAGAGCCTACAGGGGCACTGGAAACACCATATATTTT

d_call: -
clone_size: -
v_call: TRBV7-9
j_call: TRBJ2-1
cdr3_aa: CASSIGNEQFF
cdr3_nt: TGTGCCAGCAGCATCGGTAATGAGCAGTTCTTC

d_call: -
clone_size: -
v_call: TRBV30
j_call: TRBJ2-7
cdr3_aa: CAWRAQALEQYF
cdr3_nt: TGTGCCTGGAGGGCACAGGCATTAGAGCAGTACTTC